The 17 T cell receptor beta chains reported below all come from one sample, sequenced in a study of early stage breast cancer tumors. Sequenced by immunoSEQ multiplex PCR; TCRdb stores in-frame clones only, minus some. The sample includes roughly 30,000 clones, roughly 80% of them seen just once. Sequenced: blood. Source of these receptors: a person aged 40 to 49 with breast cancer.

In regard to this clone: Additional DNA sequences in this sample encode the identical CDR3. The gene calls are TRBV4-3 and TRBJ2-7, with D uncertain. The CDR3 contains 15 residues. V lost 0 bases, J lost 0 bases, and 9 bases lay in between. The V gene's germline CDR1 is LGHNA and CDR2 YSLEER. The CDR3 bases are TGCGCCAGCAGCCAAGATGGCGGTGGCTCCTACGAGCAGTACTTC. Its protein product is CASSQDGGGSYEQYF.

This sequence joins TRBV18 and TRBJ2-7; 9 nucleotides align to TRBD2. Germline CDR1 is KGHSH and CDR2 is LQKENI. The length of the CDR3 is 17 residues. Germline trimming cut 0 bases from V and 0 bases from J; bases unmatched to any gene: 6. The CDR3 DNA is TGTGCCAGCTCACCACCGGGTAGCGGGAGCAGCTCCTACGAGCAGTACTTC. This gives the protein CASSPPGSGSSSYEQYF.

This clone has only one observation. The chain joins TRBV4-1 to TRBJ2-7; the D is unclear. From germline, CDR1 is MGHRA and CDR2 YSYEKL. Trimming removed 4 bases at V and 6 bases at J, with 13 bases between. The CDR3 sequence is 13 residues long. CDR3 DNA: TGCGCCAGCAGCCGAGCCCGATCCGGCGAGCAGTACTTC. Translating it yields CASSRARSGEQYF.

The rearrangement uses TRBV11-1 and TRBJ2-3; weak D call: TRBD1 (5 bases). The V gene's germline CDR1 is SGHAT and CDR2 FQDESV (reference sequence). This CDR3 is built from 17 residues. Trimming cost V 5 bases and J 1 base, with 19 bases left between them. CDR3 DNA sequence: TGTGCCAGCAGCCACGCAGGAAGAGGACATGGCACAGATACGCAGTATTTT. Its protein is CASSHAGRGHGTDTQYF.

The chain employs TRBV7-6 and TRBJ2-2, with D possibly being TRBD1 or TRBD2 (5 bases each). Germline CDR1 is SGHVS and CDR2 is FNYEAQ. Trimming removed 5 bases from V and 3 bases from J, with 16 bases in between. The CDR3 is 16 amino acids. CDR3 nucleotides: TGTGCCAGCAGCATTTGGGACCTGGCGGACACCGGGGAGCTGTTTTTT. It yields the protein CASSIWDLADTGELFF.

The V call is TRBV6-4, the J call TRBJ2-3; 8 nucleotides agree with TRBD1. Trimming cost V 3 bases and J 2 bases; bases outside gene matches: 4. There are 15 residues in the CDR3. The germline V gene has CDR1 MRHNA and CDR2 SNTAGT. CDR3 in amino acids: CASSEGDRHTDTQYF. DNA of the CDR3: TGTGCCAGCAGTGAAGGGGACAGGCACACAGATACGCAGTATTTT.

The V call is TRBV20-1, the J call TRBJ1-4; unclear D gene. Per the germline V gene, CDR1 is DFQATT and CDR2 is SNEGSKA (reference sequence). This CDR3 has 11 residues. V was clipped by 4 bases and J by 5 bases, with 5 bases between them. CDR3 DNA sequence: TGCAGTGCTAAAGGGAATGAAAAACTGTTTTTT. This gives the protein CSAKGNEKLFF.

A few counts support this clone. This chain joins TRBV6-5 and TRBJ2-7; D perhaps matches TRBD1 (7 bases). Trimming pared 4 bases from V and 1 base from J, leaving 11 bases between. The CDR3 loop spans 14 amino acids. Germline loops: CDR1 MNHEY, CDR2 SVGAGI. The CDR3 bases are TGTGCCAGCAGTTCGACAGGGACTTCCTACGAGCAGTACTTC. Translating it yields CASSSTGTSYEQYF.

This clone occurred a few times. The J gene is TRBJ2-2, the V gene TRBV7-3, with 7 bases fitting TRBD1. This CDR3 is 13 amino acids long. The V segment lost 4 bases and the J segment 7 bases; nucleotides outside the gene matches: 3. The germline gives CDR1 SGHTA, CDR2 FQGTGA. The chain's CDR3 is CASSSTGSGELFF. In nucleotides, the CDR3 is TGTGCCAGCAGCTCGACAGGGAGCGGGGAGCTGTTTTTT.

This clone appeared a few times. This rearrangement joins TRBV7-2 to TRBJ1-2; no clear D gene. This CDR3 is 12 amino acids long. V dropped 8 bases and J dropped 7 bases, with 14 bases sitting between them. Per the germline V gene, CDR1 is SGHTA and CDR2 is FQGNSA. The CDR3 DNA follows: TGTGCCAGCGCGAGAGGGTTGTTTGGCTACACCTTC. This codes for CASARGLFGYTF.

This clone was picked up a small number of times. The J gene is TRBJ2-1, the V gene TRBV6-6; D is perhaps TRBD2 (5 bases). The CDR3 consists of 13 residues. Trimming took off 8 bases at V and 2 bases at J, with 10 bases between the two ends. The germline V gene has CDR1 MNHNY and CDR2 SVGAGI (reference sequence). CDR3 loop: CASPIGTYNEQFF. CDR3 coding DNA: TGTGCCAGCCCGATCGGGACCTACAATGAGCAGTTCTTC.

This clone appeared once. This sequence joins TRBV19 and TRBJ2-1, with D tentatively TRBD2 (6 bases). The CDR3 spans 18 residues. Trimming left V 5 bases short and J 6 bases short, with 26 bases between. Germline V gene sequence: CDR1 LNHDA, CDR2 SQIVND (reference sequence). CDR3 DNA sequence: TGTGCCAGTAGTCCTTCTGGGGTTGGGGCGGGAATGGTCAATGAGCAGTTCTTC. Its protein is CASSPSGVGAGMVNEQFF.

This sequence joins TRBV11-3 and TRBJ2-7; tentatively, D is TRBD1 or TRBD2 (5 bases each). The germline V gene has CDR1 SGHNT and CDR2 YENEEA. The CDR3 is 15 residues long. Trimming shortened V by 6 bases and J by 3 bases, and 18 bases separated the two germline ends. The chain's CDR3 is CASRSGAGPFYEQYF. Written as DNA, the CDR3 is TGTGCCAGCAGATCCGGGGCGGGCCCTTTCTACGAGCAGTACTTC.

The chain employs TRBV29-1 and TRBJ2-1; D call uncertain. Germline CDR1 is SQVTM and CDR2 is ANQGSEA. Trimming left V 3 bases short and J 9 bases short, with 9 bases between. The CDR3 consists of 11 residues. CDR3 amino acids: CSVDRFTEQFF. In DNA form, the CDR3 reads TGCAGCGTTGACCGCTTCACTGAGCAGTTCTTC.

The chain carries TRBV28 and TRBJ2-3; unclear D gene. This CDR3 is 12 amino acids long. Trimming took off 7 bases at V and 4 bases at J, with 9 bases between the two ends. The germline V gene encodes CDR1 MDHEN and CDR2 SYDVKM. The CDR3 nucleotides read TGTGCCAGCAAAGGGCCCGCAGATACGCAGTATTTT. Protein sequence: CASKGPADTQYF.

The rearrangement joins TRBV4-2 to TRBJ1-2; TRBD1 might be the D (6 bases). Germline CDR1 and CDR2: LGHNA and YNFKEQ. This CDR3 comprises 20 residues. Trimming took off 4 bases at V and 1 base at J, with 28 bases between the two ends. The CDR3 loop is CASSPNPLWGATSLNYGYTF. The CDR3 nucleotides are TGTGCCAGCAGCCCGAATCCTTTGTGGGGGGCGACTAGCCTTAACTATGGCTACACCTTC.

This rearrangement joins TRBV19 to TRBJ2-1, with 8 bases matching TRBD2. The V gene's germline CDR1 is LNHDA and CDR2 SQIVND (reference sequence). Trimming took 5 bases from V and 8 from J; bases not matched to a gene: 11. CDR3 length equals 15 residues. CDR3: CASSERPGRGYEQFF. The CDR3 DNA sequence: TGTGCCAGTAGTGAGAGGCCCGGGAGGGGGTATGAGCAGTTCTTC.